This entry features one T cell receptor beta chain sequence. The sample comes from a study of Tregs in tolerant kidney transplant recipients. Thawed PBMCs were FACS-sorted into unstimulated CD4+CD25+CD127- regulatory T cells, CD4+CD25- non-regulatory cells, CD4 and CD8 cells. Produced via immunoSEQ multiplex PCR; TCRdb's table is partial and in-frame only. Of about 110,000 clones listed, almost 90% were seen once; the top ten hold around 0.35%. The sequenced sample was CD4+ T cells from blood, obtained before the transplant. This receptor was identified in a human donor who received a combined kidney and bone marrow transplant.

This CDR3 is CASSGSTSPTWEQYF. For the CDR3, the DNA is TGTGCCAGCAGCGGGAGCACTAGCCCTACGTGGGAGCAGTACTTC. The chain uses TRBV28 and TRBJ2-7; tentatively, D is TRBD2 (6 bases). The ends were cut back, 6 bases at V and 7 bases at J, with 22 bases in the middle. This CDR3 has 15 amino acids. Germline V CDR1 and CDR2: MDHEN, SYDVKM.